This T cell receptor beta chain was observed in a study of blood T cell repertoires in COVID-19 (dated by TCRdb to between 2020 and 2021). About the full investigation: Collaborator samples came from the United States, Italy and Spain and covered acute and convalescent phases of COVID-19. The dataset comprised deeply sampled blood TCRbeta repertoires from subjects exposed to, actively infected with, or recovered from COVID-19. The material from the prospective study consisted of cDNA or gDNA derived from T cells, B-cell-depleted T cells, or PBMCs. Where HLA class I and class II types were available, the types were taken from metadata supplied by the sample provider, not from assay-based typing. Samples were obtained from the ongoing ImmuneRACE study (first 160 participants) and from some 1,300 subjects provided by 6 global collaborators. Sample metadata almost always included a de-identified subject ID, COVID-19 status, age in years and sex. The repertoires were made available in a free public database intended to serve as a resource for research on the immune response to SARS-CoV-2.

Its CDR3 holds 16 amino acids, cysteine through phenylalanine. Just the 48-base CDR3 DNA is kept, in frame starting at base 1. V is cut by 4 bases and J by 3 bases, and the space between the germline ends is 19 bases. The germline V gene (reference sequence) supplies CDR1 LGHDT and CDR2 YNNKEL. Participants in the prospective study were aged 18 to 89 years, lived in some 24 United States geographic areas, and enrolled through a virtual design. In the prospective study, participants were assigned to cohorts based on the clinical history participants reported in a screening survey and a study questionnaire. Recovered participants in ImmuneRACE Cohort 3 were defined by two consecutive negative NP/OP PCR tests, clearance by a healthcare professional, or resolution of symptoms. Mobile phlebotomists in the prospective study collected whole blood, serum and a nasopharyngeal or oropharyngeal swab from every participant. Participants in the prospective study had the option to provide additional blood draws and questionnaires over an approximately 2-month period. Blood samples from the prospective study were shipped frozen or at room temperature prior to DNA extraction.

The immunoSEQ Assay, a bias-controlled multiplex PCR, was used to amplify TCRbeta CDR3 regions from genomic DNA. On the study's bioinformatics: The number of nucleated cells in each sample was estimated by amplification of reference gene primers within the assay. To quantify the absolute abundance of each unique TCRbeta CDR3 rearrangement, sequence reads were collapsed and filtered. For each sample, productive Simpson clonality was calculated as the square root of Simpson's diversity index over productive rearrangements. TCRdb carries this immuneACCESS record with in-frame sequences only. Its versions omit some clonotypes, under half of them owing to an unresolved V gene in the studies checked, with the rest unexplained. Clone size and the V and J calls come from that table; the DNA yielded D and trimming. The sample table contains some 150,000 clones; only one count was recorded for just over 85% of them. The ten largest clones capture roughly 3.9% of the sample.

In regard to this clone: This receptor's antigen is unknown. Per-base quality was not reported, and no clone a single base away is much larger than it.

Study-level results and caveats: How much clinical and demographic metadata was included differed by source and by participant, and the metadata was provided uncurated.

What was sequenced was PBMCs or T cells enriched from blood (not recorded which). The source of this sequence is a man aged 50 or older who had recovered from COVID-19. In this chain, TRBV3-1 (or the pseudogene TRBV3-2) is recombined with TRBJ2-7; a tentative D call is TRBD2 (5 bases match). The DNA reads TGTGCCAGCAGCCCTCCCTTAGGAGGCCGCCGCTACGAGCAGTACTTC. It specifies CASSPPLGGRRYEQYF.